These 29 T cell receptor beta chains were all obtained from the same sample, sequenced in a study of blood T cell repertoires in COVID-19. Generated by immunoSEQ multiplex PCR, the TCRdb table keeps only in-frame clones and is missing some. This table holds over 100,000 clones, around 89% found once. Sequencing used peripheral blood. These TCRs come from a man aged 55 to 69 with COVID-19, enrolled during active disease.

The J gene is TRBJ2-7, the V gene TRBV19; maybe TRBD1 (6 bases). Trimming removed 5 bases from V and 1 base from J, with 12 bases in between. CDR1 and CDR2 from the germline V gene are LNHDA and SQIVND (reference sequence). The CDR3 totals 14 residues. As DNA, the CDR3 is TGTGCCAGTAGTCCCCGGGACAAATCCTACGAGCAGTACTTC. It is translated as CASSPRDKSYEQYF.

V gene TRBV7-9 combines with J gene TRBJ2-7; maybe TRBD1 (6 bases). Trimming pared 0 bases from V and 2 bases from J, leaving 23 bases between. The CDR3 has 19 residues. Germline CDR1 reads SEHNR; CDR2 reads FQNEAQ (reference sequence). For the CDR3, the DNA is TGTGCCAGCAGCTTAGCACGCCAGGGGAGTTCAAGGGGCGCCTACGAGCAGTACTTC. Its protein is CASSLARQGSSRGAYEQYF.

The chain combines TRBV7-2 with TRBJ2-3, with 11 bases matching TRBD2. Losses at the gene ends were 1 base for V and 4 bases for J; bases not matched to a gene: 4. The CDR3 extends over 16 amino acids. Germline V CDR1 and CDR2: SGHTA, FQGNSA. The CDR3 region has the DNA TGTGCCAGCAGCTTAGTTAGCGGGGGGGCCGCAGATACGCAGTATTTT. Translation gives CASSLVSGGAADTQYF.

J is TRBJ2-2 and V is TRBV7-7; maybe TRBD2 (6 bases). The V end lost 2 bases, the J end lost 0 bases, and 13 bases lay between the germline ends. Germline assignment: CDR1 SSHAT and CDR2 FNYEAQ (reference sequence). The CDR3 contains 17 residues. Here the CDR3 reads CASSLRTRGPNTGELFF. In nucleotides, the CDR3 is TGTGCCAGCAGCTTAAGGACGCGGGGCCCGAACACCGGGGAGCTGTTTTTT.

This rearrangement joins TRBV10-3 to TRBJ1-6; weak D call: TRBD1 (6 bases). Germline V gene sequence: CDR1 ENHRY, CDR2 SYGVKD. V dropped 2 bases and J dropped 5 bases, with 10 bases sitting between them. The CDR3 has 15 residues. DNA of the CDR3: TGTGCCATCAGTGAGGTTGGACAGAATAATTCACCCCTCCACTTT. It specifies CAISEVGQNNSPLHF.

The CDR3 DNA sequence: TGCGCCAGCAGCTTGGGAGGAGCCAAAAACATTCAGTACTTC. Translation gives CASSLGGAKNIQYF. This chain joins TRBV5-1 and TRBJ2-4; D is unclear. Germline assignment: CDR1 SGHRS and CDR2 YFSETQ. This CDR3 is built from 14 residues. The V and J ends lost 0 bases and 0 bases respectively, with 4 bases between them.

CDR3 DNA: TGTGCCATCCGGAGGCCTGAATCAGAGTCTGAAGCTTTCTTT. Amino acid sequence: CAIRRPESESEAFF. The chain recombines TRBV10-3 with TRBJ1-1; D remains unclear. The length of the CDR3 is 14 residues. Germline lookup yields CDR1 ENHRY and CDR2 SYGVKD. Trimming shortened V by 8 bases and J by 6 bases, and 19 bases separated the two germline ends.

The CDR3 DNA reads as TGTGCCAGCAGCTTACACGTAGCGGCGGGCTACACCTTC. Translation gives CASSLHVAAGYTF. This sequence joins TRBV7-9 and TRBJ1-2; no clear D. The CDR3 consists of 13 residues. V was trimmed by 2 bases and J by 8 bases, leaving 12 bases between them. Germline V CDR1 and CDR2: SEHNR, FQNEAQ (reference sequence).

Worth noting for this clone: A junction boundary mismatches the germline segment, possibly from a read error. The V gene is TRBV6-5, the J gene TRBJ2-2; 10 bases agree with TRBD2. The germline gives CDR1 MNHEY, CDR2 SVGAGI. The CDR3 has 15 amino acids. CDR3 coding DNA: TGTGCCAGCGGGGGACTAGCGCCGAAAACCGGGGAGCTGTTTTTT. It is translated as CASGGLAPKTGELFF.

This chain joins TRBV7-2 and TRBJ1-6; D is ambiguous. From germline, CDR1 is SGHTA and CDR2 FQGNSA. This CDR3 spans 16 amino acids. V lost 5 bases, J lost 0 bases, and 11 bases lay in between. In DNA, the CDR3 is TGTGCCAGCAGCCCAATGGGGAGCTCCTATAATTCACCCCTCCACTTT. It translates to CASSPMGSSYNSPLHF.

The chain carries TRBV3-1 (or the pseudogene TRBV3-2) and TRBJ2-2; 10 bases align to TRBD2. Germline V gene sequence: CDR1 LGHDT, CDR2 YNNKEL (reference sequence). This CDR3 is built from 19 residues. The junction had 15 bases not matched to a gene; V was cut back by 4 bases and J by 4 bases. The CDR3 sequence is CASSRRTSGRSSPTGELFF. CDR3 coding DNA: TGTGCCAGCAGCCGTCGGACTAGCGGACGATCTTCTCCCACCGGGGAGCTGTTTTTT.

This chain joins TRBV12-3 or TRBV12-4 and TRBJ2-5, with 8 bases that match TRBD2. Losses at the gene ends were 7 bases for V and 4 bases for J; bases not matched to a gene: 5. The CDR3 covers 13 residues. Written as DNA, the CDR3 is TGTGCCAGCACCATCGGGAGGGTAGAGACCCAGTACTTC. Encoded protein: CASTIGRVETQYF.

This clone was observed at least ten times. The chain uses TRBV7-2 and TRBJ1-1; possibly TRBD1 for D (6 bases). Trimming took off 5 bases at V and 11 bases at J, with 18 bases between the two ends. The CDR3 is 13 residues long. Looked up from germline, CDR1 is SGHTA and CDR2 is FQGNSA. The CDR3 spells CASSNQKGEGAFF. In DNA, the CDR3 is TGTGCCAGCAGCAATCAAAAGGGGGAAGGGGCTTTCTTT.

This chain connects TRBV3-1 (or the pseudogene TRBV3-2) to TRBJ1-1, with no clear D. The CDR3 extends over 13 amino acids. Germline CDR1 is LGHDT and CDR2 is YNNKEL (reference sequence). Trimming shortened V by 2 bases and J by 1 base, and 5 bases separated the two germline ends. The CDR3 loop reads CASSQTRNTEAFF. CDR3 coding DNA: TGTGCCAGCAGCCAAACACGGAACACTGAAGCTTTCTTT.

The chain joins TRBV27 to TRBJ1-6; no definite D call. V was trimmed by 2 bases and J by 7 bases, leaving 12 bases between them. Germline CDR1 reads MNHEY; CDR2 reads SMNVEV (reference sequence). CDR3 length equals 15 residues. The CDR3 bases are TGTGCCAGCAGTTTAAGAAGCACAGAGAATTCACCCCTCCACTTT. It codes for CASSLRSTENSPLHF.

V is TRBV24-1 and J is TRBJ2-7; 8 bases agree with TRBD1. Germline CDR1 reads KGHDR; CDR2 reads SFDVKD. The junction had 9 bases not matched to a gene; V was cut back by 4 bases and J by 5 bases. The CDR3 has 15 residues. As DNA, the CDR3 is TGTGCCACCAGTGACGCTGGACAGGGTTCAGACGAGCAGTACTTC. Translated: CATSDAGQGSDEQYF.

This sequence joins TRBV18 and TRBJ1-6; D may be TRBD1 (6 bases). Germline CDR1 reads KGHSH; CDR2 reads LQKENI. The V and J ends lost 3 bases and 7 bases respectively, with 19 bases between them. The CDR3 is 17 residues long. CDR3 residues: CASSPDRGGRGNSPLHF. The CDR3 nucleotides read TGTGCCAGCTCACCCGATCGGGGTGGCAGGGGCAATTCACCCCTCCACTTT.

The V and J genes are TRBV9 and TRBJ1-1; no firm D call. Germline assignment: CDR1 SGDLS and CDR2 YYNGEE. The CDR3 has 17 residues. Between the trimmed V and J ends, which lost 0 bases and 3 bases, there was a span of 18 bases. CDR3 coding DNA: TGTGCCAGCAGCGTAGCCGCTGCGGAGGGCCGAGACACTGAAGCTTTCTTT. Protein product: CASSVAAAEGRDTEAFF. Based on the CDR3 plus reference TRBV9 and TRBJ1-1, the full variable domain is DSGVTQTPKHLITATGQRVTLRCSPRSGDLSVYWYQQSLDQGLQFLIQYYNGEERAKGNILERFSAQQFPDLHSELNLSSLELGDSALYFCASSVAAAEGRDTEAFFGQGTRLTVV.

The chain combines TRBV7-9 with TRBJ1-1; 9 bases are shared with TRBD1. J was trimmed by 4 bases and V by 3 bases; bases with no gene match: 3. The V gene's germline CDR1 is SEHNR and CDR2 FQNEAQ (reference sequence). CDR3 length: 14 amino acids. The CDR3 here is CASSFEGQGTEAFF. In nucleotides, the CDR3 is TGTGCCAGCAGCTTTGAGGGACAGGGCACTGAAGCTTTCTTT.

The chain has TRBV19 and TRBJ1-1, with 7 bases that match TRBD1. V dropped 3 bases and J dropped 10; count of bases not matched to a gene: 2. Looked up from germline, CDR1 is LNHDA and CDR2 is SQIVND (reference sequence). This CDR3 has 11 residues. The DNA of the CDR3 is TGTGCCAGTAGTATGACAGGGTCAGCTTTCTTT. This translates into CASSMTGSAFF.

Here the CDR3 reads CASSENTGLHFGAFF. CDR3 in DNA: TGTGCCAGCAGCGAAAACACGGGACTCCACTTTGGAGCTTTCTTT. The chain couples TRBV7-9 to TRBJ1-1; perhaps TRBD1 as D (5 bases). Trimming shortened V by 5 bases and J by 10 bases, and 23 bases separated the two germline ends. The V gene's germline CDR1 is SEHNR and CDR2 FQNEAQ (reference sequence). This CDR3 region has 15 residues.

The J gene is TRBJ2-1, the V gene TRBV10-1; 12 bases agree with TRBD1. The CDR3 covers 15 residues. With 3 bases clipped from V and 7 bases from J, the junction kept 4 bases outside the gene matches. The germline V gene has CDR1 WNHNN and CDR2 SYGVQD (reference sequence). CDR3 region: CASSDGTGGWNEQFF. In DNA, the CDR3 is TGCGCCAGCAGTGACGGGACAGGGGGCTGGAATGAGCAGTTCTTC.

This chain connects TRBV5-1 to TRBJ2-1; 9 bases are shared with TRBD1. The CDR3 length is 13 residues. V shed 4 bases, J shed 7 bases, and the junction held 3 bases outside the gene matches. Per the germline V gene, CDR1 is SGHRS and CDR2 is YFSETQ. Written as DNA, the CDR3 is TGCGCCAGCAGCGAACAGGGGGCGAATGAGCAGTTCTTC. Residues: CASSEQGANEQFF.

The rearrangement joins TRBV10-3 to TRBJ1-3; D unresolved. V lost 11 bases, J lost 4 bases, and 15 bases lay in between. In germline, CDR1 is ENHRY, CDR2 SYGVKD. The CDR3 runs 13 residues. The CDR3 coding sequence is TGTGCCTATGCGGAGGCTTCCGGAAACACCATATATTTT. This codes for CAYAEASGNTIYF.

The CDR3, as DNA: TGTGCCACCAGCAGACCCGACGCGGGGACAGCAAACATTCAGTACTTC. Encoded protein: CATSRPDAGTANIQYF. The chain couples TRBV15 to TRBJ2-4, with a weak D call TRBD1 (7 bases). The germline gives CDR1 LNHNV, CDR2 YYDKDF (reference sequence). The CDR3 has 16 residues. V was shortened by 2 bases and J by 6 bases, with 17 bases between the two germline ends.

The V and J genes are TRBV12-5 and TRBJ2-1, with D tentatively TRBD2 (5 bases). V gave up 1 base and J gave up 8 bases, with 12 bases separating them. CDR1 is LGHNT, CDR2 FRNRAP, per germline. The CDR3 has 14 amino acids. The CDR3, as DNA: TGTGCTAGTGGTTTGGGGGGAGTGACACATGAGCAGTTCTTC. Translation gives CASGLGGVTHEQFF.

V is TRBV4-3 and J is TRBJ2-7; possibly TRBD2 for D (5 bases). V gave up 1 base and J gave up 4 bases, with 11 bases separating them. The CDR3 is made up of 14 amino acids. Germline V gene lookup returns CDR1 LGHNA and CDR2 YSLEER. Here the CDR3 DNA reads TGCGCCAGCAGCCAAGGAGGGTTGGCGTACGAGCAGTACTTC. Translation: CASSQGGLAYEQYF.

The rearrangement uses TRBV6-5 and TRBJ2-5, with a possible D match to TRBD2 (6 bases). The CDR3 runs to 14 residues. Trimming left V 6 bases short and J 1 base short, with 12 bases between. Germline CDR1 and CDR2: MNHEY and SVGAGI. The CDR3 spells CASSARGLQETQYF. The CDR3 DNA reads TGTGCCAGCAGCGCCCGGGGACTCCAAGAGACCCAGTACTTC.

This clone was picked up one time. The chain employs TRBV6-5 and TRBJ2-7; D is undetermined. This CDR3 spans 13 amino acids. V lost 10 bases to trimming and J lost 0 bases, with 13 bases between them. The germline V gene has CDR1 MNHEY and CDR2 SVGAGI. CDR3 loop: CATRQSSSYEQYF. CDR3 nucleotides: TGTGCCACGAGGCAGTCGAGCTCCTACGAGCAGTACTTC.